The clone carrying this T cell receptor (beta chain) came up a few times. Its antigen remains unidentified. This specimen belongs to a study of cytomegalovirus exposure and HLA in healthy donors. Study results and caveats: Sequences of the TCR beta chain were said to predict the HLA-A and HLA-B alleles of most subjects accurately. The authors excluded some V segments, including TRBV6-2 and TRBV6-3, as indistinguishable. Associated with cytomegalovirus, according to the listing, were some 150 TCR beta chains.

This PCR relied on a set of 60 Vbeta primers and 13 Jbeta primers. The repertoire was sequenced with immunoSEQ multiplex PCR; TCRdb's copy has only in-frame clones and lacks some. The table has under 40,000 clones, 76% seen once. V shed 6 bases and J 13 bases; nucleotides not matched to a gene: 18. Germline CDR1 MDHEN, CDR2 SYDVKM. The CDR3 loop spans 15 amino acids. Regarding donors, all were healthy bone marrow donors. What was sequenced was PBMCs. The rearrangement uses TRBV28 and TRBJ2-7; TRBD1 matches at 10 bases. The receptor was derived from a woman aged 25 to 39 in good health and CMV-seropositive. CDR3 in DNA: TGTGCCAGCAGCTTTACCGGGACAGGGGTTCAGGAAGGTTACTTC. It specifies CASSFTGTGVQEGYF.